Listed here are 29 T cell receptor beta chains from one sample, sequenced in a study of blood T cells in healthy people across ages (dated by TCRdb to the mid-2010s). The receptor library was made with 5' RACE. TCRdb names Illumina HiSeq 2500 as the instrument used. A second about 6 to 11 cycle PCR used a sample-barcoded 5' primer and a J-beta primer mix. TCRdb reanalyzed the raw reads on its own, using fastp at Q25 for trimming and MiXCR for clone calling, and kept in-frame beta chains. Identical CDR3 protein sequences are pooled into one entry, listed with their most common genes and DNA. Recorded for this sample are some 730,000 distinct CDR3 sequences; 22% of them occurred a single time. The ten biggest clones cover 22% of the sample. What was sequenced was blood. The origin of the receptors is an older man in good health.

This chain connects TRBV5-6 to TRBJ1-1; D gene uncertain. The CDR3 covers 11 residues. V gave up 3 bases and J gave up 7 bases, with 7 bases separating them. Germline-derived CDR1 and CDR2 are SGHDT and YYEEEE. The CDR3 coding sequence is TGTGCCAGCAGCTCCTACAATGAAGCTTTCTTT. Translated: CASSSYNEAFF. Together with reference TRBV5-6 and TRBJ1-1, the CDR3 gives the full variable domain: DAGVTQSPTHLIKTRGQQVTLRCSPKSGHDTVSWYQQALGQGPQFIFQYYEEEERQRGNFPDRFSGHQFPNYSSELNVNALLLGDSALYLCASSSYNEAFFGQGTRLTVV.

V and J are TRBV12-5 and TRBJ2-1; 8 nucleotides line up with TRBD2. This CDR3 spans 14 amino acids. In germline, CDR1 is LGHNT, CDR2 FRNRAP. V dropped 6 bases and J dropped 6; count of bases not matched to a gene: 7. The CDR3 reads CASGIAGNANEQFF. The CDR3 bases are TGTGCTAGTGGAATAGCGGGGAACGCCAATGAGCAGTTCTTC.

This clonotype has a handful of counts. V is TRBV25-1 and J is TRBJ2-4; D gene uncertain. V lost 1 base and J 1 base, leaving 2 bases between the germline ends. Germline CDR1 MGHDK, CDR2 SYGVNS. The CDR3 covers 13 residues. CDR3 nucleotides: TGTGCCAGCAGTGAATTTGCCAAAAACATTCAGTACTTC. Protein: CASSEFAKNIQYF.

This clonotype has ten or more counts. This chain connects TRBV29-1 to TRBJ2-1, with 12 bases matching TRBD1. The CDR3 runs to 14 residues. J was trimmed by 6 bases and V by 4 bases; bases with no gene match: 4. Germline values: CDR1 SQVTM, CDR2 ANQGSEA. The CDR3 protein is CSVAGQGAGNEQFF. The CDR3 region has the DNA TGCAGCGTTGCGGGACAGGGGGCGGGCAATGAGCAGTTCTTC.

The CDR3 DNA is TGCAGCGTTGATGGTAAGGGCGGCGTTATGAACACTGAAGCTTTCTTT. Encoded protein: CSVDGKGGVMNTEAFF. The chain joins TRBV29-1 to TRBJ1-1; D remains ambiguous. Germline CDR1 is SQVTM and CDR2 is ANQGSEA. This CDR3 comprises 16 residues. Between the trimmed V and J ends, which lost 3 bases and 0 bases, there was a span of 17 bases.

This chain connects TRBV28 to TRBJ2-7; 13 bases are a match to TRBD2. V lost 5 bases to trimming and J lost 4 bases; unmatched junction nucleotides: 2. CDR3 length equals 14 residues. Germline-derived CDR1 and CDR2 are MDHEN and SYDVKM. In DNA, the CDR3 is TGTGCCAGCAGTGGACTAGCGGGGGTATACGAGCAGTACTTC. As protein: CASSGLAGVYEQYF. Together with reference TRBV28 and TRBJ2-7, the CDR3 gives the full variable domain: DVKVTQSSRYLVKRTGEKVFLECVQDMDHENMFWYRQDPGLGLRLIYFSYDVKMKEKGDIPEGYSVSREKKERFSLILESASTNQTSMYLCASSGLAGVYEQYFGPGTRLTVT.

The J gene is TRBJ1-5, the V gene TRBV7-2, with TRBD1 matching 8 bases. Trimming at V came to 5 bases and at J to 1 base, leaving 10 bases not matched to a gene. The CDR3 is made up of 17 amino acids. Germline assignment: CDR1 SGHTA and CDR2 FQGNSA. Written as DNA, the CDR3 is TGTGCCAGCAGCCCCAGGGGGCGGCTCCAGAGCAATCAGCCCCAGCATTTT. The encoded protein is CASSPRGRLQSNQPQHF.

The rearrangement uses TRBV20-1 and TRBJ2-5, with no clear D. This CDR3 spans 14 amino acids. The germline V and J ends were trimmed by 0 bases and 2 bases, with 10 bases remaining between them. CDR1 DFQATT and CDR2 SNEGSKA come from the germline V gene (reference sequence). CDR3 residues: CSARDSIPQETQYF. CDR3 in DNA: TGCAGTGCTAGAGATTCCATACCGCAAGAGACCCAGTACTTC.

The sample holds a few counts of this clonotype. The chain employs TRBV29-1 and TRBJ2-7; 7 bases line up with TRBD2. CDR3 length equals 15 residues. Germline assignment: CDR1 SQVTM and CDR2 ANQGSEA. CDR3 DNA sequence: TGCAGCGTTGAAGTGGGTAGCGGGCCGCCCTACGAGCAGTGCGTC. The encoded protein is CSVEVGSGPPYEQCV.

Only a few counts were recorded for this clonotype. The V gene is TRBV25-1, the J gene TRBJ1-1, with D unclear. The germline V and J ends were trimmed by 4 bases and 4 bases, with 13 bases remaining between them. This CDR3 comprises 14 residues. The germline V gene encodes CDR1 MGHDK and CDR2 SYGVNS. The DNA of the CDR3 is TGTGCCAGCAGTGGAGGGTTGGTATCCACTGAAGCTTTCTTT. This translates into CASSGGLVSTEAFF.

V and J are TRBV4-1 and TRBJ2-3; 7 bases fit TRBD2. J gave up 0 bases and V 0 bases, and 9 bases lay outside the gene matches. The CDR3 loop spans 18 amino acids. The germline CDR1 and CDR2 sequences are MGHRA and YSYEKL. The CDR3 is CASSQETLVGGSTDTQYF. DNA of the CDR3: TGCGCCAGCAGCCAAGAGACCCTAGTGGGGGGGAGCACAGATACGCAGTATTTT.

The chain employs TRBV11-3 and TRBJ2-3, with 7 bases fitting TRBD1. This CDR3 region has 15 residues. J lost 2 bases, V lost 2 bases, and 4 bases had no gene match. Germline V gene data show CDR1 as SGHNT and CDR2 as YENEEA. CDR3 in amino acids: CASSLTGVYTDTQYF. The DNA of the CDR3 is TGTGCCAGCAGCTTAACAGGGGTTTACACAGATACGCAGTATTTT.

The chain carries TRBV29-1 and TRBJ2-3; D ambiguous. The CDR3 loop spans 11 amino acids. Trimming pared 6 bases from V and 1 base from J, leaving 5 bases between. CDR1 is SQVTM, CDR2 ANQGSEA, per germline. This CDR3 is CSVYGTDTQYF. The CDR3 bases are TGCAGCGTGTATGGCACAGATACGCAGTATTTT.

The chain uses TRBV11-2 and TRBJ2-5; TRBD2 matches 8 bases. Germline-derived CDR1 and CDR2 are SGHAT and FQNNGV. This CDR3 is built from 15 residues. The V segment lost 2 bases and the J segment 2 bases; nucleotides outside the gene matches: 4. The CDR3: CASSLSERGQETQYF. The CDR3 nucleotides are TGTGCCAGCAGCTTAAGCGAGCGGGGGCAAGAGACCCAGTACTTC.

The chain combines TRBV10-3 with TRBJ2-3, with 9 bases identical to TRBD2. With 6 bases clipped from V and 5 bases from J, the junction kept 6 bases outside the gene matches. Germline CDR1 reads ENHRY; CDR2 reads SYGVKD. The length of the CDR3 is 14 residues. The CDR3 region has the DNA TGTGCCATCAGGGGAGCGGGAGGAAAAGATACGCAGTATTTT. Translating it yields CAIRGAGGKDTQYF.

This chain links TRBV12-3 or TRBV12-4 with TRBJ1-5; TRBD1 is a possible D gene (6 bases). The CDR3 extends over 16 amino acids. Trimming stripped 0 bases from V and 2 bases from J, with 11 bases between. In nucleotides, the CDR3 is TGTGCCAGCAGTTTAGCATGGAGACAGGGCAATCAGCCCCAGCATTTT. It yields the protein CASSLAWRQGNQPQHF.

The J gene is TRBJ2-7, the V gene TRBV11-2; D ambiguous. Looked up from germline, CDR1 is SGHAT and CDR2 is FQNNGV. This CDR3 spans 12 amino acids. V dropped 0 bases and J dropped 7 bases, with 7 bases sitting between them. The CDR3 protein is CASSLDGREQYF. For the CDR3, the DNA is TGTGCCAGCAGCTTAGATGGACGGGAGCAGTACTTC. The full variable domain, its missing parts supplied by reference TRBV11-2 and TRBJ2-7, is EAGVAQSPRYKIIEKRQSVAFWCNPISGHATLYWYQQILGQGPKLLIQFQNNGVVDDSQLPKDRFSAERLKGVDSTLKIQPAKLEDSAVYLCASSLDGREQYFGPGTRLTVT.

The sample holds a few counts of this clonotype. J is TRBJ2-2 and V is TRBV7-9; perhaps TRBD1 as D (6 bases). V shed 5 bases and J shed 1 base, with 14 bases lying between them. Germline V gene sequence: CDR1 SEHNR, CDR2 FQNEAQ (reference sequence). CDR3 length: 16 amino acids. CDR3 in amino acids: CASSNDGQRNTGELFF. In DNA form, the CDR3 reads TGTGCCAGCAGCAACGACGGACAGAGGAACACCGGGGAGCTGTTTTTT.

This clonotype was seen a handful of times. The chain recombines TRBV5-1 with TRBJ2-3; D is ambiguous. This CDR3 is 13 amino acids long. Trimming took off 2 bases at V and 8 bases at J, with 12 bases between the two ends. The germline CDR1 and CDR2 sequences are SGHRS and YFSETQ. CDR3 region: CASSFEDLRTQYF. Written as DNA, the CDR3 is TGCGCCAGCAGCTTTGAGGATCTGCGTACGCAGTATTTT.

At least ten counts were recorded for this clonotype. The chain has TRBV7-2 and TRBJ2-1; D possibly corresponds to TRBD2 (5 bases). Trimming cost V 5 bases and J 5 bases, with 10 bases left between them. Germline V gene sequence: CDR1 SGHTA, CDR2 FQGNSA. This CDR3 is 13 amino acids long. CDR3 bases: TGTGCCAGCAGCCGAACTAGAAACAATGAGCAGTTCTTC. Protein sequence: CASSRTRNNEQFF.

There are a few counts of this clonotype. The J gene is TRBJ2-3, the V gene TRBV19; 7 positions agree with TRBD2. V shed 4 bases and J 2 bases; nucleotides not matched to a gene: 6. The CDR3 spans 15 residues. The V gene's germline CDR1 is LNHDA and CDR2 SQIVND (reference sequence). CDR3 bases: TGTGCCAGTAGTAGCGGGGGAGGGTCCACAGATACGCAGTATTTT. It translates to CASSSGGGSTDTQYF.

This clonotype turned up a few times. The chain is built from TRBV14 and TRBJ1-4; 7 bases are shared with TRBD1. Germline V CDR1 and CDR2: SGHDN, FVKESK. J lost 3 bases, V lost 2 bases, and 9 bases had no gene match. The CDR3 has 17 residues. The CDR3 loop reads CASSQTQTGTANEKLFF. DNA for the CDR3: TGTGCCAGCAGCCAAACCCAAACAGGGACAGCTAATGAAAAACTGTTTTTT.

This clonotype was detected only a few times. The chain employs TRBV20-1 and TRBJ2-3, with 8 bases lining up with TRBD2. The germline CDR1 and CDR2 sequences are DFQATT and SNEGSKA (reference sequence). Trimming cost V 4 bases and J 5 bases; bases outside gene matches: 8. This CDR3 has 14 amino acids. CDR3 in amino acids: CSAKPGLGIDTQYF. Here the CDR3 DNA reads TGCAGTGCTAAACCGGGACTAGGGATAGATACGCAGTATTTT.

The table lists this clonotype with a few counts. The chain joins TRBV29-1 to TRBJ2-3; D ambiguous. This CDR3 has 13 residues. Germline V lookup: CDR1 SQVTM, CDR2 ANQGSEA. Trimming shortened V by 2 bases and J by 6 bases, and 12 bases separated the two germline ends. The CDR3 DNA reads as TGCAGCGTTGAAACCCCCCTACGGGATACGCAGTATTTT. Translation gives CSVETPLRDTQYF.

In this sample, this clonotype turned up a few times. This sequence joins TRBV5-1 and TRBJ2-3; 8 positions agree with TRBD1. The germline V gene encodes CDR1 SGHRS and CDR2 YFSETQ. The J segment lost 4 bases and the V segment lost 2 bases, leaving 6 bases of the junction unmatched. The CDR3 is made up of 15 amino acids. CDR3 sequence (DNA): TGCGCCAGCAGCTTAGACAGGGGAAGTTCAGATACGCAGTATTTT. It encodes CASSLDRGSSDTQYF.

This clonotype has a handful of counts. V usage is TRBV12-3 or TRBV12-4 and J usage is TRBJ1-2; TRBD1 matches at 9 bases. J gave up 7 bases and V 7 bases, and 10 bases lay outside the gene matches. The CDR3 consists of 14 residues. As DNA, the CDR3 is TGTGCCAGCACCGAGGACAGGGGAGATGCTGGCTACACCTTC. Protein product: CASTEDRGDAGYTF.

This clonotype was recorded at least ten times. The J gene is TRBJ1-5, the V gene TRBV12-3 or TRBV12-4; possibly TRBD1 for D (6 bases). The CDR3 has 15 amino acids. V was trimmed by 3 bases and J by 2 bases, leaving 11 bases between them. The CDR3 DNA is TGTGCCAGCAGTTTGAGGGGGGTTGGCAATCAGCCCCAGCATTTT. Translated: CASSLRGVGNQPQHF.

V and J are TRBV5-1 and TRBJ1-1; D is ambiguous. Between the trimmed V and J ends, which lost 2 bases and 8 bases, there was a span of 13 bases. The CDR3 is 13 amino acids. CDR1 and CDR2 (germline): SGHRS, YFSETQ. The CDR3 DNA reads as TGCGCCAGCAGCTTCGGACGGACCGTCGAAGCTTTCTTT. This gives the protein CASSFGRTVEAFF.

This clonotype showed up just a few times. The chain links TRBV7-9 to TRBJ1-2; unclear D gene. Trimming took off 5 bases at V and 5 bases at J, with 12 bases between the two ends. The germline V gene has CDR1 SEHNR and CDR2 FQNEAQ (reference sequence). The CDR3 extends over 13 amino acids. The CDR3 coding sequence is TGTGCCAGCAGCACCGTCGGCCGGTATGGCTACACCTTC. Its protein is CASSTVGRYGYTF.